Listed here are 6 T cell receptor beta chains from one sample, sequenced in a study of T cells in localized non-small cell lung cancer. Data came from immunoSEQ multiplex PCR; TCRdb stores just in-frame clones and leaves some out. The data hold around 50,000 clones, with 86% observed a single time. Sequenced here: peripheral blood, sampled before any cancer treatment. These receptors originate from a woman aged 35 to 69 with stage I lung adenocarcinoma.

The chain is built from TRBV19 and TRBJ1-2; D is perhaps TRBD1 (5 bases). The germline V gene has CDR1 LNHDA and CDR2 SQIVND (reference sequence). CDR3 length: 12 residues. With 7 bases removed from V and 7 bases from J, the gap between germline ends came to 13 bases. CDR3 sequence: CASNTGSGGYTF. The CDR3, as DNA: TGTGCCAGTAATACAGGATCGGGTGGCTACACCTTC.

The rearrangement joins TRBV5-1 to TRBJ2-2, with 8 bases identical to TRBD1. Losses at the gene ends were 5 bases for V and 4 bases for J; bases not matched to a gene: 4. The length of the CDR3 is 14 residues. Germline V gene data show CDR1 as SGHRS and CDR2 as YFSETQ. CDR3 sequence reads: CASRKDRGTGELFF. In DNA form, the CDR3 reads TGCGCCAGCAGAAAAGACAGGGGCACCGGGGAGCTGTTTTTT.

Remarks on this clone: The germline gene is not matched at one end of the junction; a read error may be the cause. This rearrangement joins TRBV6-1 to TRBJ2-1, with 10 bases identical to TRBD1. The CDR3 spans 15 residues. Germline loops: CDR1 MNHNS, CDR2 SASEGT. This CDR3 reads CASREGTGAYNEQFF. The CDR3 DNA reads TGTGCCAGCAGGGAAGGGACAGGGGCCTACAATGAGCAGTTCTTC.

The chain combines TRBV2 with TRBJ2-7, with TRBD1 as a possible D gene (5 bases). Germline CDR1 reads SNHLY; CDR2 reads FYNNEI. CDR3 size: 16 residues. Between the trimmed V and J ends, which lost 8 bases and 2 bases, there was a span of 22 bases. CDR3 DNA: TGTGCCAGCCTCAGGCGCCCTGACAGTGCCCCCTACGAGCAGTACTTC. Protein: CASLRRPDSAPYEQYF.

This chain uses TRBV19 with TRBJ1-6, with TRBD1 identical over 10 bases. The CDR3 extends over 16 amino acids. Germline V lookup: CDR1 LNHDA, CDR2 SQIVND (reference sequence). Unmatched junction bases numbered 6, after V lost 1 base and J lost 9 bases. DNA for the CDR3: TGTGCCAGTAGTATAGGACAGGGGGCGCCGCGTTCACCCCTCCACTTT. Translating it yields CASSIGQGAPRSPLHF.

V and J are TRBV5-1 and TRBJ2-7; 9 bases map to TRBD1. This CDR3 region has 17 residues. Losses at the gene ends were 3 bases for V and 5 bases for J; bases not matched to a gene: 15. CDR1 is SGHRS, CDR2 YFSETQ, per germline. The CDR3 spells CASSSSNRGLLQHEQYF. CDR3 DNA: TGCGCCAGCAGCTCTTCTAACAGGGGGCTCTTACAGCACGAGCAGTACTTC.